One sample yielded the 15 T cell receptor beta chains listed below, sequenced in a study of blood T cells in healthy people across ages. A second PCR, run for roughly 7 to 12 cycles, used a sample-barcoded 5' primer plus a J-beta primer mix. TCRdb passed the 5' RACE reads through MiXCR, listing each CDR3 protein once. The table records around 2 million distinct CDR3 sequences, about two fifths of them present only once. Material for sequencing was blood. These receptors originate from a human donor in good health.

The V and J genes are TRBV2 and TRBJ2-2; D not certain. Looked up from germline, CDR1 is SNHLY and CDR2 is FYNNEI. This CDR3 is 12 amino acids long. The V end lost 5 bases, the J end lost 7 bases, and 8 bases lay between the germline ends. The CDR3: CASSRLGGELFF. The CDR3 DNA follows: TGTGCCAGCAGTCGCCTTGGCGGGGAGCTGTTTTTT.

The chain links TRBV9 to TRBJ1-2; 7 bases agree with TRBD1. This CDR3 contains 15 residues. The trim removed 0 bases at V and 3 bases at J, leaving 5 bases unmatched. Germline values: CDR1 SGDLS, CDR2 YYNGEE. The CDR3 nucleotides are TGTGCCAGCAGCGTAGGTGGGACAGCATACTATGGCTACACCTTC. As protein: CASSVGGTAYYGYTF.

Turning to this clonotype: The junction and the germline gene differ at one end; a read error may be behind it. The chain has TRBV4-3 and TRBJ2-1; possible D gene TRBD1, 6 bases. The germline gives CDR1 LGHNA, CDR2 YSLEER. The CDR3 has 16 amino acids. The CDR3 sequence: CASSQETQGSHNEQFF. The CDR3 DNA reads TGCGCCAGCAGCCAGGAGACACAGGGCTCCCACAATGAGCAGTTCTTC.

This clonotype was detected a few times. The rearrangement uses TRBV7-8 and TRBJ2-1; TRBD1 might be the D (7 bases). Germline loops: CDR1 SGHVS, CDR2 FQNEAQ. This CDR3 region has 17 residues. The ends were cut back, 4 bases at V and 5 bases at J, with 21 bases in the middle. CDR3 region: CASSYPGAGGVDNEQFF. CDR3 coding DNA: TGTGCCAGCAGCTACCCGGGGGCAGGGGGAGTAGACAATGAGCAGTTCTTC.

The chain combines TRBV24-1 with TRBJ2-1, with 12 bases that match TRBD2. Germline CDR1 KGHDR, CDR2 SFDVKD. J was trimmed by 9 bases and V by 5 bases; bases with no gene match: 16. This CDR3 is 18 amino acids long. The CDR3 nucleotides are TGTGCCACCAGTGCCTTGCCCCTAGCGGGGGGGCTCCCCGGTGAGCAGTTCTTC. Protein product: CATSALPLAGGLPGEQFF.

This clonotype was seen a few times. The chain has TRBV29-1 and TRBJ1-2; no clear D. V lost 6 bases to trimming and J lost 5 bases, with 19 bases between them. Germline values: CDR1 SQVTM, CDR2 ANQGSEA. The CDR3 is 14 residues long. The CDR3 DNA sequence: TGCAGCGTCGTTGAACAGCCTCCTGAATATGGCTACACCTTC. Its translation: CSVVEQPPEYGYTF.

There are a few counts of this clonotype. V is TRBV11-2 and J is TRBJ2-7; D possibly uses TRBD1 or TRBD2 (6 bases each). V was pared by 5 bases and J by 7 bases, with 30 bases between. The germline V gene has CDR1 SGHAT and CDR2 FQNNGV. The CDR3 runs 18 residues. The CDR3 bases are TGTGCCAGCAGCCCCTTGGATGATGGGGGGCCCAATGCTTGGGAGCAGTACTTC. Residues: CASSPLDDGGPNAWEQYF.

The chain recombines TRBV20-1 with TRBJ1-2; D remains ambiguous. Trimming took off 0 bases at V and 2 bases at J, with 13 bases between the two ends. CDR3 size: 15 residues. Germline-derived CDR1 and CDR2 are DFQATT and SNEGSKA (reference sequence). This CDR3 is CSARDFSRGNYGYTF. The CDR3 DNA follows: TGCAGTGCTAGAGATTTTTCCCGAGGAAACTATGGCTACACCTTC.

V is TRBV20-1 and J is TRBJ2-1; no clear D gene. The CDR3 has 13 residues. Germline CDR1 is DFQATT and CDR2 is SNEGSKA (reference sequence). With 3 bases removed from V and 3 bases from J, the gap between germline ends came to 9 bases. The CDR3 DNA reads as TGCAGTGCTAGGAGACCGAGCTACAATGAGCAGTTCTTC. Translating it yields CSARRPSYNEQFF.

This chain joins TRBV29-1 and TRBJ2-1, with D uncertain. V dropped 3 bases and J dropped 10 bases, with 4 bases sitting between them. Germline V gene lookup returns CDR1 SQVTM and CDR2 ANQGSEA. The CDR3 extends over 9 amino acids. DNA for the CDR3: TGCAGCGTTGATGTCGAGCAGTTCTTC. This codes for CSVDVEQFF.

This sequence joins TRBV3-1 and TRBJ2-3; D might be TRBD1 (5 bases). The V and J ends lost 1 base and 2 bases respectively, with 7 bases between them. CDR1 is LGHDT, CDR2 YNNKEL, per germline (reference sequence). The CDR3 runs 14 residues. CDR3 nucleotide sequence: TGTGCCAGCAGCCAAGGACAGATCACAGATACGCAGTATTTT. Translating it yields CASSQGQITDTQYF.

In the case of this clonotype: Germline is not matched at one junction end, which may reflect a read error. The chain recombines TRBV7-7 with TRBJ2-3, with 8 bases fitting TRBD2. The CDR3 length is 15 residues. Looked up from germline, CDR1 is SSHAT and CDR2 is FNYEAQ (reference sequence). The CDR3 nucleotides are TGTGCTAGCAGCTTACCTTCGGGGGGGGCCGATACGCAGTATTTT. The encoded protein is CASSLPSGGADTQYF.

The chain links TRBV5-5 to TRBJ1-2; perhaps TRBD1 as D (5 bases). CDR3 length equals 14 residues. Trimming took off 7 bases at V and 5 bases at J, with 18 bases between the two ends. Germline CDR1 reads SGHKS; CDR2 reads YYEKEE (reference sequence). As DNA, the CDR3 is TGTGCCAGCCGACGGGTTGGGACCGATTATGGCTACACCTTC. This gives the protein CASRRVGTDYGYTF. Supplemented by reference TRBV5-5 and TRBJ1-2, the full variable domain reads DAGVTQSPTHLIKTRGQQVTLRCSPISGHKSVSWYQQVLGQGPQFIFQYYEKEERGRGNFPDRFSARQFPNYSSELNVNALLLGDSALYLCASRRVGTDYGYTFGSGTRLTVV.

The V gene is TRBV6-5, the J gene TRBJ2-7; no definite D call. CDR3 length equals 16 residues. Germline V gene sequence: CDR1 MNHEY, CDR2 SVGAGI. Trimming pared 0 bases from V and 4 bases from J, leaving 16 bases between. CDR3 amino acids: CASSYSPPSIPYEQYF. The CDR3 DNA is TGTGCCAGCAGTTACTCTCCACCCAGTATACCATACGAGCAGTACTTC.

This clonotype was detected only a few times. V is TRBV2 and J is TRBJ2-7, with a possible D match to TRBD2 (5 bases). The CDR3 extends over 15 amino acids. The V gene's germline CDR1 is SNHLY and CDR2 FYNNEI. With 11 bases removed from V and 2 bases from J, the gap between germline ends came to 22 bases. The CDR3 spells CAAKEGSLGTYEQYF. CDR3 nucleotides: TGTGCCGCGAAAGAGGGCAGTTTGGGCACCTACGAGCAGTACTTC. Based on the CDR3 plus reference TRBV2 and TRBJ2-7, the full variable domain is EPEVTQTPSHQVTQMGQEVILRCVPISNHLYFYWYRQILGQKVEFLVSFYNNEISEKSEIFDDQFSVERPDGSNFTLKIRSTKLEDSAMYFCAAKEGSLGTYEQYFGPGTRLTVT.